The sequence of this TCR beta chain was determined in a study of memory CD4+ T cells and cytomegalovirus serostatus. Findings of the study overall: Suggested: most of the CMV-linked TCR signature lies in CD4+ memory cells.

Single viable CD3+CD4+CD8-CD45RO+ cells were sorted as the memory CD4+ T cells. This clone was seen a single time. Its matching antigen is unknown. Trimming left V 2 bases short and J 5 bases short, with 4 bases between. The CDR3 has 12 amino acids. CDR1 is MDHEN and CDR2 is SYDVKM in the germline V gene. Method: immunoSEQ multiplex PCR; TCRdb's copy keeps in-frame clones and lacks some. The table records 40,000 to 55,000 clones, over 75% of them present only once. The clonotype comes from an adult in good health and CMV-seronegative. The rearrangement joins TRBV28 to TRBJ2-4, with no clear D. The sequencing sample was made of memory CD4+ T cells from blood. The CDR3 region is CASSLGENIQYF. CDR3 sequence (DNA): TGTGCCAGCAGTTTAGGGGAAAACATTCAGTACTTC.